What follows is one T cell receptor (beta chain) and its context. Its antigen is as yet unknown. The sample belongs to a study of T-cell reconstitution after alpha-beta-depleted transplantation in children. Points from the study as a whole: Recipient T cells and thymic progenitors that survived gave rise to the high TCRbeta diversity observed at day 60 in some patients. Expanded clones from the graft, numbering several hundred, reportedly supplied alpha-beta T cells about two months after transplant.

The CDR3 contains 14 residues. CDR1 and CDR2 from the germline V gene are DFQATT and SNEGSKA (reference sequence). Trimming left V 5 bases short and J 0 bases short, with 11 bases between. The TCRbeta library incorporated unique molecular identifiers. TCRdb called the PCR reads again in MiXCR, with one record for every CDR3 protein. Of more than 90,000 distinct CDR3 sequences in the sample, around 10% were seen once. The material was PBMCs, obtained before TCRalphabeta/CD19-depleted stem cell transplant. The chain employs TRBV20-1 and TRBJ2-1; D is unresolved. This sequence originates from a boy aged 2 to 10 with acute lymphoblastic leukemia, due to receive a stem cell transplant. The CDR3: CSALRLSSYNEQFF. The CDR3 DNA follows: TGCAGTGCTCTAAGGTTAAGCTCCTACAATGAGCAGTTCTTC.